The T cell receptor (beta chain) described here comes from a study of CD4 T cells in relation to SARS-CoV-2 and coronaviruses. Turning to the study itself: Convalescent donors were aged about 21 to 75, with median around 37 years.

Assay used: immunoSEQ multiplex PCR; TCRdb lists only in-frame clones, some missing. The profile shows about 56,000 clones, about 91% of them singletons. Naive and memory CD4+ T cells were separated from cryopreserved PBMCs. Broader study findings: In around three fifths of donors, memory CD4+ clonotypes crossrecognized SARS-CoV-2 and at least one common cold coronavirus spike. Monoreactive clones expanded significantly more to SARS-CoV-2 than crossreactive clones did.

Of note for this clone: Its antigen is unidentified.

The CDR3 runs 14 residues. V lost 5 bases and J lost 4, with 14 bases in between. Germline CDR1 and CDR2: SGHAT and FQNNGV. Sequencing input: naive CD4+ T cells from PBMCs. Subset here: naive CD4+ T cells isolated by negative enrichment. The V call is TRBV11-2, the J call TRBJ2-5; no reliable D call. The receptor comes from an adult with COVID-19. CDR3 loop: CASSRRKRPETQYF. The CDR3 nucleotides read TGTGCCAGCAGCCGTCGTAAAAGACCAGAGACCCAGTACTTC.